The 8 T cell receptor beta chains presented below share a single source sample, sequenced in a study of CD4 T cell repertoires in COVID-19. Clones were read by immunoSEQ multiplex PCR, and TCRdb kept only the in-frame ones, dropping some. The table has 6,500 to 8,500 clones, around four fifths seen once. These memory T cells were uncultured and sequenced directly after ex vivo isolation. The source material was effector memory CD4+ T cells from blood, sampled before the COVID-19 pandemic. These receptors were obtained from a human donor who had COVID-19.

The chain is built from TRBV28 and TRBJ1-2, with 9 bases lining up with TRBD1. The CDR3 consists of 16 residues. CDR1 and CDR2 from the germline V gene are MDHEN and SYDVKM. Trimming removed 4 bases from V and 2 bases from J; junction bases left unmatched: 8. CDR3 residues: CASSSYGQGLNYGYTF. The CDR3 region has the DNA TGTGCCAGCAGTTCCTACGGACAGGGGCTGAACTATGGCTACACCTTC.

The V call is TRBV28, the J call TRBJ1-1, with 7 positions matching TRBD1. Unmatched junction bases numbered 14, after V lost 8 bases and J lost 2 bases. This CDR3 is 16 amino acids long. Germline values: CDR1 MDHEN, CDR2 SYDVKM. CDR3 amino acids: CASGLLTGAVNTEAFF. For the CDR3, the DNA is TGTGCCAGCGGATTATTAACAGGGGCGGTAAACACTGAAGCTTTCTTT.

This clone is medium-sized in the sample. The rearrangement uses TRBV10-3 and TRBJ1-6; 7 bases fit TRBD1. CDR3 length: 14 residues. Germline CDR1 ENHRY, CDR2 SYGVKD. Trimming removed 6 bases from V and 5 bases from J; junction bases left unmatched: 4. The CDR3, as DNA: TGTGCCATCAGCGTGGGACAGAATAATTCACCCCTCCACTTT. Translated: CAISVGQNNSPLHF.

This chain uses TRBV7-9 with TRBJ2-5, with D maybe TRBD1 (6 bases). The DNA end favors TRBJ2-7, so the J call may be wrong. This CDR3 is built from 13 residues. Germline-derived CDR1 and CDR2 are SEHNR and FQNEAQ (reference sequence). The CDR3 DNA sequence: TGTGCCAGCAGCTGGTCGGACAGTCACGAGCAGTACTTC. Translated: CASSWSDSHEQYF.

This chain links TRBV28 with TRBJ1-4, with D possibly matching TRBD1 (6 bases). The CDR3 sequence is 14 residues long. V was clipped by 3 bases and J by 7 bases, with 12 bases between them. Germline values: CDR1 MDHEN, CDR2 SYDVKM. The CDR3 is CASSFYRAGEKLFF. The CDR3 nucleotides read TGTGCCAGCAGTTTTTACAGGGCGGGTGAAAAACTGTTTTTT.

The chain carries TRBV6-1 and TRBJ2-3, with no clear D. The V gene's germline CDR1 is MNHNS and CDR2 SASEGT. V lost 3 bases and J lost 3, with 4 bases in between. The CDR3 is 12 residues long. CDR3 coding DNA: TGTGCCAGCAGTGAGAGTACAGATACGCAGTATTTT. It yields the protein CASSESTDTQYF.

About this clone itself: At one end the junction does not follow the germline gene, possibly because of a read error. CDR3 amino acids: CASSVETGVNVLTF. Written as DNA, the CDR3 is TGTGCCAGCAGCGTCGAGACAGGGGTCAACGTCCTGACTTTC. V usage is TRBV9 and J usage is TRBJ2-6; TRBD1 agrees at 8 bases. Germline CDR1 and CDR2: SGDLS and YYNGEE. The CDR3 contains 14 residues.

This clone occurred a few times. The V gene is TRBV18, the J gene TRBJ2-5; 8 bases agree with TRBD2. With V trimmed by 2 bases and J by 3 bases, 2 bases remained unmatched. The CDR3 totals 14 residues. Germline CDR1 is KGHSH and CDR2 is LQKENI. For the CDR3, the DNA is TGTGCCAGCTCACCAGCGGGACTAGAAGAGACCCAGTACTTC. Residues: CASSPAGLEETQYF. Complete variable domain (other parts from reference TRBV18 and TRBJ2-5): NAGVMQNPRHLVRRRGQEARLRCSPMKGHSHVYWYRQLPEEGLKFMVYLQKENIIDESGMPKERFSAEFPKEGPSILRIQQVVRGDSAAYFCASSPAGLEETQYFGPGTRLLVL.